A selection of T cell receptor beta chains follows, all from one sample in a study of early T cells in non-severe SARS-CoV-2 infection. TCRdb recomputed calls from the 5' RACE reads with MiXCR, one row per CDR3 protein. This repertoire shows 50,000 to 55,000 distinct CDR3 sequences, less than 9.5% found once; its top ten account for around 4.2%. Sequencing input: whole blood. These receptors were collected from an adult who was a healthcare worker with PCR-confirmed SARS-CoV-2 infection or an uninfected control (not recorded which). CDR3s include the opening cysteine and the closing phenylalanine or tryptophan. Fields, in order: J gene, clone size, V gene, D gene, CDR3 DNA, CDR3 protein. D genes are given only for firm matches. Size is stated for part of the rows, as once, few or many counts, or as a class when the clone is expanded.

TRBJ1-2 | many | TRBV29-1 | NA | TGCAGCGTTGAGGATGACTCACGGGGCTACACCTTC | CSVEDDSRGYTF
TRBJ2-7 | few | TRBV18 | NA | TGTGCCAGTCGGGGCGACGAGCAGTACTTC | CASRGDEQYF
TRBJ1-6 | few | TRBV20-1 | NA | TGCAGTGCTAGCGCGGGACACCCGAATTCACCCCTCCACTTT | CSASAGHPNSPLHF
TRBJ2-7 | NA | TRBV5-1 | NA | TGCGCCAGCAGCTTGGTGGGGCCTACCTACGAGCAGTACTTC | CASSLVGPTYEQYF
TRBJ2-3 | few | TRBV30 | NA | TGTGCCTGCGCCATCACAGATACGCAGTATTTT | CACAITDTQYF
TRBJ1-2 | many | TRBV30 | NA | TGTGCCTGGACTTGGGGAGATGGCTACACCTTC | CAWTWGDGYTF
TRBJ1-2 | many | TRBV7-9 | NA | TGTGCCAGCAGCTTAGCTGTGGGGGCGGAGGGCTACACCTTC | CASSLAVGAEGYTF
TRBJ2-5 | many | TRBV19 | NA | TGTGCCAGTAGTATTAGGCAAGAGACCCAGTACTTC | CASSIRQETQYF
TRBJ2-2 | many | TRBV5-1 | NA | TGCGCCAGCAGCTTGGGGGGCTCGAACACCGGGGAGCTGTTTTTT | CASSLGGSNTGELFF
TRBJ2-1 | many | TRBV5-1 | NA | TGCGCCAGCAGCTCCCAGGGGGGGGCCGGGAACAATGAGCAGTTCTTC | CASSSQGGAGNNEQFF
TRBJ2-7 | many | TRBV20-1 | NA | TGCAGTGCTAGTAGGGTTTTTGCAGGGCACGAGCAGTACTTC | CSASRVFAGHEQYF
TRBJ1-5 | many | TRBV19 | TRBD1 | TGTGCCAGTAGGGACAGGGAGCATCAGCCCCAGCATTTT | CASRDREHQPQHF
TRBJ2-7 | many | TRBV2 | NA | TGTGCCAGCAGTGAAGGGCGGTCCCATGTCGCCGAGCAGTACTTC | CASSEGRSHVAEQYF
TRBJ2-1 | NA | TRBV7-2 | NA | TGTGCCAGCAGCTTAGCGGGGAGTATCTACAATGAGCAGTTCTTC | CASSLAGSIYNEQFF
TRBJ2-7 | NA | TRBV20-1 | NA | TGCAGTGGCCGGGGACGCCGAATCTACGAGCAGTACTTC | CSGRGRRIYEQYF
TRBJ2-1 | once | TRBV5-3 | TRBD1 | TGTGCCAGAAGCCCACGGACAGGGAAAATGCCCTACAATGAGCAGTTCTTC | CARSPRTGKMPYNEQFF
TRBJ2-5 | many | TRBV7-6 | NA | TGTGCCAGCAGCTTAGCCGGGACCCGGGAGGAGACCCAGTACTTC | CASSLAGTREETQYF
TRBJ2-3 | many | TRBV12-3/TRBV12-4 | TRBD2 | TGTGCCAGCAGTAGGGGACTAGCGGGATCCTATACGCAGTATTTT | CASSRGLAGSYTQYF
TRBJ2-2 | many | TRBV6-6 | TRBD1 | TGTGCCAGCAGGACAGGGGGCGCGAACACCGGGGAGCTGTTTTTT | CASRTGGANTGELFF
TRBJ2-7 | many | TRBV20-1 | TRBD2 | TGCAGTGCCCTCCTAGCGGGGGCCTACGAGCAGTACTTC | CSALLAGAYEQYF
TRBJ2-2 | many | TRBV19 | TRBD1 | TGTGCCAGTAGCCCTAGACAGGGTTGGGTCGGGGAGCTGTTTTTT | CASSPRQGWVGELFF
TRBJ1-1 | few | TRBV12-3/TRBV12-4 | TRBD1 | TGTGCCAGCAGCCGCTCACAGGGGACCGAAGCTTTCTTT | CASSRSQGTEAFF
TRBJ1-2 | NA | TRBV29-1 | NA | TGCAGCGTTGATGCAGGGTACTATGGCTACACCTTC | CSVDAGYYGYTF
TRBJ2-7 | NA | TRBV9 | TRBD2 | TGTGCCAGCAGCGTAGCAGCGGGAGACTACGAGCAGTACTTC | CASSVAAGDYEQYF
TRBJ2-1 | many | TRBV6-6 | TRBD2 | TGTGCCAGCAGAAGAGGGCTAGCGGGCCTCAATGAGCAGTTCTTC | CASRRGLAGLNEQFF
TRBJ2-2 | NA | TRBV20-1 | NA | TGCAGTGCTAGTTTAAGGGGGGCGAAGGACACCGGGGAGCTGTTATTT | CSASLRGAKDTGELLF
TRBJ2-1 | many | TRBV3-1 | NA | TGTGCCAGCAGCCAAGATTTCCGGGACCCCCTAATAGAGCAGTTCTTC | CASSQDFRDPLIEQFF
TRBJ1-1 | many | TRBV5-5 | NA | TGTGCCAGCAGCTTGTTTGATACTGAAGCTTTCTTT | CASSLFDTEAFF
TRBJ2-7 | many | TRBV3-1 | NA | TGTGCCAGCAGCCAGGGGGCCTACGAGCAGTACTTC | CASSQGAYEQYF
TRBJ2-3 | few | TRBV21-1 | NA | TGTGCCAGCGTGGGAGATTGGATGGATACGCAGTATTTT | CASVGDWMDTQYF
TRBJ2-2 | many | TRBV7-2 | NA | TGTGCCAGCAGCCCAGCCGACCCCAACACCGGGGAGCTGTTTTTT | CASSPADPNTGELFF
TRBJ1-4 | many | TRBV12-3/TRBV12-4 | NA | TGTGCCAGCGGGTTTTTTGGGGGAGAAAAACTGTTTTTT | CASGFFGGEKLFF
TRBJ2-3 | many | TRBV5-1 | TRBD2 | TGCGCCAGCAGCCGGGAAGGGAGGGCTAGCACAGATACGCAGTATTTT | CASSREGRASTDTQYF
TRBJ2-4 | NA | TRBV5-4 | NA | TGTGCCAGCAGCTTGGCCGCGAGTCGGGTTTTTGGGGCCAAAAACATTCAGTACTTC | CASSLAASRVFGAKNIQYF
TRBJ2-1 | many | TRBV29-1 | TRBD2 | TGCAGCGCGCGGACTAGCGGGAGGGCCAGTGAGCAGTTCTTC | CSARTSGRASEQFF
TRBJ1-4 | many | TRBV7-6 | NA | TGTGCCAGCAGCCCGGGCCTTACGGGGCCTAATGAAAAACTGTTTTTT | CASSPGLTGPNEKLFF
TRBJ2-2 | NA | TRBV7-6 | NA | TGTGCCAGCAGCTTATACAGGGCGGGAACTTCGAACACCGGGGAGCTGTTTTTT | CASSLYRAGTSNTGELFF
TRBJ2-5 | few | TRBV10-3 | NA | TGTGCCATCAGGGACTCTTGGGAAGAGACCCAGTACTTC | CAIRDSWEETQYF
TRBJ2-7 | many | TRBV10-3 | NA | TGTGCCATCAGTGAGTCGATTGTTGTCGGGGAGCAGTACTTC | CAISESIVVGEQYF
TRBJ1-2 | many | TRBV19 | TRBD1 | TGTGCCAGTAGCGTCACAGGGGGCTATGGCTACACCTTC | CASSVTGGYGYTF
TRBJ1-2 | many | TRBV30 | NA | TGTGCCTGGAGCTTACAGGGTGCCAGACTCCTACGCTACACCTTC | CAWSLQGARLLRYTF
TRBJ2-7 | NA | TRBV19 | NA | TGTGCCAGTAGTATTGGAACCGCGAGCTCCTACGAGCAGTACTTC | CASSIGTASSYEQYF
TRBJ2-7 | few | TRBV5-1 | NA | TGCGCCAGCAGCTCCGACGGTCCCTCCTACGAGCAGTACTTC | CASSSDGPSYEQYF
TRBJ2-7 | NA | TRBV12-3/TRBV12-4 | NA | TGTGCCAGCAGTTACGCGGGCGGATCCTACGAGCAGTACTTC | CASSYAGGSYEQYF
TRBJ2-3 | many | TRBV9 | TRBD2 | TGTGCCAGCAGCGTAGTTAGCGGGAGCACAGATACGCAGTATTTT | CASSVVSGSTDTQYF
TRBJ2-6 | NA | TRBV7-2 | NA | TGTGCCAGCAGCTACCGGGCCGCGGGGGCCAACGTCCTGACTTTC | CASSYRAAGANVLTF
TRBJ1-5 | few | TRBV3-1 | NA | TGTGCCAGCAGCCCCGACAGTGCCAGCAATCAGCCCCAGCATTTT | CASSPDSASNQPQHF
TRBJ2-5 | many | TRBV29-1 | TRBD1 | TGCAGCTTTCCTTTACAGGGGGCGCGGGAGACCCAGTACTTC | CSFPLQGARETQYF
TRBJ2-2 | many | TRBV5-1 | TRBD1 | TGCGCCAGCAGCCTGACAGGGGGTCGTGACACCGGGGAGCTGTTTTTT | CASSLTGGRDTGELFF
TRBJ1-1 | NA | TRBV25-1 | NA | TGTGCCAGCAGTGATTCGGGCAGGGCGACGTTAGCTTTCTTT | CASSDSGRATLAFF
TRBJ2-7 | many | TRBV9 | TRBD1 | TGTGCCAGCAGCGTAGGGGACAGTACCTACGAGCAGTACTTC | CASSVGDSTYEQYF
TRBJ2-1 | many | TRBV11-1 | TRBD2 | TGTGCCAGCAGCTTCGTTCGCGGGGGGTATAGTGAGCAGTTCTTC | CASSFVRGGYSEQFF
TRBJ1-5 | many | TRBV19 | TRBD1 | TGTGCCAGTAGCTCGACAGGGGGCATCAATCAGCCCCAGCATTTT | CASSSTGGINQPQHF
TRBJ2-3 | NA | TRBV11-2 | NA | TGTGCCAGCAGCTCCGGCGAGGGATGGGGCACAGATACGCAGTATTTT | CASSSGEGWGTDTQYF
TRBJ2-5 | many | TRBV29-1 | NA | TGCAGCGTTCAATGGGGTGGAGGCAACCAAGAGACCCAGTACTTC | CSVQWGGGNQETQYF
TRBJ2-4 | many | TRBV20-1 | NA | TGCAGTGCCGTACCGGACACCAGTAACATTCAGTACTTC | CSAVPDTSNIQYF
TRBJ2-1 | once | TRBV6-5 | NA | TGTGCCAGCAGGCGACAGGCACCCGGCGATGAGCAGTTCTTC | CASRRQAPGDEQFF